This T cell receptor beta chain was sequenced during a study of blood T cell repertoires in COVID-19. Study background: The study drew acute and convalescent COVID-19 samples from the United States, Italy and Spain. T cells, B-cell-depleted T cells, or PBMCs supplied cDNA or gDNA.

As processed by the authors: Estimation of nucleated cell counts was performed using reference gene primer amplification. Profiling relied on immunoSEQ multiplex PCR, and the TCRdb table lists in-frame clones only, not all of them. The V and J calls and clone size were taken over from that table, and D and trimming were inferred from the DNA. The table lists around 170,000 clones, roughly four fifths of them singletons. Germline V CDR1 and CDR2: MNHNS, SASEGT. Trimming pared 3 bases from V and 6 bases from J, leaving 15 bases between. The CDR3 is 14 amino acids. V gene TRBV6-1 combines with J gene TRBJ2-7; D possibly corresponds to TRBD1 (5 bases). The sequence was collected from a man aged 25-40 years with active or convalescent COVID-19. Material: peripheral blood. The CDR3 here is CASSDYMGPGEQYV. The CDR3 DNA is TGTGCCAGCAGTGATTACATGGGGCCGGGCGAGCAGTACGTC.